What follows is one TCR beta chain and its context. Profiled with immunoSEQ multiplex PCR; TCRdb holds only in-frame clones, not every one. This sample has about 61,000 clones, with around 87% found just once. The V segment lost 1 base and the J segment 2 bases; nucleotides outside the gene matches: 0. CDR3 length equals 15 residues. Germline assignment: CDR1 MGHRA and CDR2 YSYEKL. These data originate in a study of control samples from healthy donors and cancer patients. The source material was PBMCs. The origin of this receptor is a man aged 60-69 years with colorectal cancer. The rearrangement links TRBV4-1 to TRBJ2-1, with 9 bases lining up with TRBD2. CDR3 bases: TGCGCCAGCAGCCAAGTAGCGGGGGCCTACAATGAGCAGTTCTTC. As protein: CASSQVAGAYNEQFF.